This TCR beta chain appears in the sequencing data of a study of blood T cell repertoires in COVID-19. V was pared by 1 base and J by 5 bases, with 8 bases of the junction left unmatched. Germline CDR1 is SGHAT and CDR2 is FQNNGV. This CDR3 is 16 amino acids long. Generated by immunoSEQ multiplex PCR, the TCRdb table keeps only in-frame clones and is missing some. This table holds roughly 60,000 clones, approximately 88% found once. Specimen: peripheral blood. The J gene is TRBJ1-1, the V gene TRBV11-2, with TRBD1 matching 9 bases. This receptor was obtained from a man aged 55 to 70 with COVID-19, enrolled during active disease. The DNA of the CDR3 is TGTGCCAGCAGCTTAGTTTTGGACAGGGGATGGACTGAAGCTTTCTTT. This gives the protein CASSLVLDRGWTEAFF.